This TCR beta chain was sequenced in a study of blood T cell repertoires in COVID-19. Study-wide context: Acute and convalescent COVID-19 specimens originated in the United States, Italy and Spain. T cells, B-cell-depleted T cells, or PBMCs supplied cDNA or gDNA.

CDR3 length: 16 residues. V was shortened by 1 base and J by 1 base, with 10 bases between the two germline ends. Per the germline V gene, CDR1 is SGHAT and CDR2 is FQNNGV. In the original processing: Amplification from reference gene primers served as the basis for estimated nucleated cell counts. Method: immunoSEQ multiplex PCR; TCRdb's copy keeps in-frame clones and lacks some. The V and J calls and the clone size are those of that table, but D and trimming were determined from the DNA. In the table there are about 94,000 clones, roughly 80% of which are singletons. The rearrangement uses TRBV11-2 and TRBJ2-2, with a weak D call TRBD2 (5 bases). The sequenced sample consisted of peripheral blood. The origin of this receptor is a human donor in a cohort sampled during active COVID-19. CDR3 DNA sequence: TGTGCCAGCAGCTTAGCGAGGACTGGGAACACCGGGGAGCTGTTTTTT. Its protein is CASSLARTGNTGELFF.